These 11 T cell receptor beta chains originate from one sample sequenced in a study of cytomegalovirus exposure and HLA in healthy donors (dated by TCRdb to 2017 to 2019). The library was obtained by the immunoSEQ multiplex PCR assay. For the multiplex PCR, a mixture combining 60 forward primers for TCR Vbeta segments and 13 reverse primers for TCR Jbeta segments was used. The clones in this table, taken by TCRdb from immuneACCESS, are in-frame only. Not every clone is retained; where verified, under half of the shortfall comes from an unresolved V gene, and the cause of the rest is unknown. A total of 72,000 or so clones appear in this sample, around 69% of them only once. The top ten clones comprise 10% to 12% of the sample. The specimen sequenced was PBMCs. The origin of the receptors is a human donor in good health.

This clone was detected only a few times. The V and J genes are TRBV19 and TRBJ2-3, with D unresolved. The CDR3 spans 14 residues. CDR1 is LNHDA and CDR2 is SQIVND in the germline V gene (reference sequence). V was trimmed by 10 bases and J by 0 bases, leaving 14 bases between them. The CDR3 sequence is CATQREESTDTQYF. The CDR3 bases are TGTGCCACCCAAAGAGAAGAAAGCACAGATACGCAGTATTTT.

The CDR3 loop is CATSKGGRNSWDTEAFF. The CDR3, as DNA: TGTGCCACCAGCAAAGGAGGGCGCAACTCCTGGGACACTGAAGCTTTCTTT. The chain joins TRBV15 to TRBJ1-1; D is unresolved. Germline V CDR1 and CDR2: LNHNV, YYDKDF (reference sequence). Between the trimmed V and J ends, which lost 4 bases and 3 bases, there was a span of 21 bases. The CDR3 has 17 residues. Supplemented by reference TRBV15 and TRBJ1-1, the full variable domain reads DAMVIQNPRYQVTQFGKPVTLSCSQTLNHNVMYWYQQKSSQAPKLLFHYYDKDFNNEADTPDNFQSRRPNTSFCFLDIRSPGLGDTAMYLCATSKGGRNSWDTEAFFGQGTRLTVV.

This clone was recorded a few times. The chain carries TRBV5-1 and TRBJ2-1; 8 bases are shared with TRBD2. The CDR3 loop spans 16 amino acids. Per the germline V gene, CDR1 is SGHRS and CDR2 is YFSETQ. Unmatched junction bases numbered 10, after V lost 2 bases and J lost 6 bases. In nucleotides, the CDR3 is TGCGCCAGCAGCTTATTACGGGAGGGCGGGCTCAATGAGCAGTTCTTC. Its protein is CASSLLREGGLNEQFF.

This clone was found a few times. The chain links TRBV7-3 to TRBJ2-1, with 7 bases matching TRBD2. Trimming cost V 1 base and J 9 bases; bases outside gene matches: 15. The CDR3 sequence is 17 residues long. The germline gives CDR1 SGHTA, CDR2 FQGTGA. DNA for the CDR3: TGTGCCAGCAGCTTAATAGGGTTAGCGGGTAGGCTAGGTGAGCAGTTCTTC. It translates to CASSLIGLAGRLGEQFF.

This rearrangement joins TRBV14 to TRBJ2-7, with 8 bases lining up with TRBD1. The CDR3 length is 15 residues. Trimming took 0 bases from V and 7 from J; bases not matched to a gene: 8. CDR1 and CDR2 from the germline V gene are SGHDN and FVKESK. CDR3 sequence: CASSQDSGGFREQYF. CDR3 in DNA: TGTGCCAGCAGCCAAGACTCAGGGGGCTTCAGAGAGCAGTACTTC.

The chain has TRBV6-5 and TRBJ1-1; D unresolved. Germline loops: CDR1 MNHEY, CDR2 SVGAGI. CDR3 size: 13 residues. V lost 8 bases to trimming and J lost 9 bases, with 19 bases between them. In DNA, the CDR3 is TGTGCCAGCTCGACCGTGACACCTAAAAAAGCTTTCTTT. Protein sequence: CASSTVTPKKAFF.

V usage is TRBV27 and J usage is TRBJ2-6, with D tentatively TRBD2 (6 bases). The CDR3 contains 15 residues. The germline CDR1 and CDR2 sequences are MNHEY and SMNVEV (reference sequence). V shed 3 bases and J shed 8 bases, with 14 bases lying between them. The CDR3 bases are TGTGCCAGCAGTTTTGGAGGGGCGGGGACCAACGTCCTGACTTTC. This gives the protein CASSFGGAGTNVLTF.

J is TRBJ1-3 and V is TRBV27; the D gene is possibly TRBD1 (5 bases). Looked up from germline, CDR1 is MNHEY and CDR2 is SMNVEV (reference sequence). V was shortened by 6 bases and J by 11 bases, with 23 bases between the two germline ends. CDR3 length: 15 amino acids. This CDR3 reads CASSSSGLPWNAIYF. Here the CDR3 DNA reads TGTGCCAGCAGCTCATCGGGACTACCTTGGAATGCCATATATTTT.

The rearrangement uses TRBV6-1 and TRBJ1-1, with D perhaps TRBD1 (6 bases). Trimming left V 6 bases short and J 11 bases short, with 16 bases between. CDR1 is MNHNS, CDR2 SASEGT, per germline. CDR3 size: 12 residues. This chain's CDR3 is CASRWDTVNAFF. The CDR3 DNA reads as TGTGCCAGCAGATGGGACACGGTCAACGCTTTCTTT.

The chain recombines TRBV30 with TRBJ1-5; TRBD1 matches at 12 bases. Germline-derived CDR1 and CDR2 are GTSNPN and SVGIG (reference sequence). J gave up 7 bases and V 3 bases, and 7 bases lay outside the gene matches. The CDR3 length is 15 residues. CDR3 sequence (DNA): TGTGCCTGGAGAGCCGGGACAGGGGGCAGGCAGCCCCAGCATTTT. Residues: CAWRAGTGGRQPQHF.

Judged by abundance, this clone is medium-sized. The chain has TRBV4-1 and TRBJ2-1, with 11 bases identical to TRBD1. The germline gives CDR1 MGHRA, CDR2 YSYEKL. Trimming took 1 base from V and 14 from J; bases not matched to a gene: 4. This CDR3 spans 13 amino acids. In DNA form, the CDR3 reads TGCGCCAGCAGCCAAGGACGGGACAGGGGGGAGTTCTTC. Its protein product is CASSQGRDRGEFF.